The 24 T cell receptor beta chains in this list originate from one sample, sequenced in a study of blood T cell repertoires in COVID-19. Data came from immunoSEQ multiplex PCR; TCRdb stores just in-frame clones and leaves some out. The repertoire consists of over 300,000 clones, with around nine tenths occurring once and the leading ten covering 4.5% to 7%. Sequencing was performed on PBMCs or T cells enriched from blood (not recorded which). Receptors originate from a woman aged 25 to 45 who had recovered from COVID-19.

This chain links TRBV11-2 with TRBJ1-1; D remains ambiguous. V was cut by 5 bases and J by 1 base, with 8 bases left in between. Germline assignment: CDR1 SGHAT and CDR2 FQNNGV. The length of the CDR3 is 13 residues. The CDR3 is CASSPGRNTEAFF. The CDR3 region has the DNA TGTGCCAGCAGCCCGGGGAGGAACACTGAAGCTTTCTTT.

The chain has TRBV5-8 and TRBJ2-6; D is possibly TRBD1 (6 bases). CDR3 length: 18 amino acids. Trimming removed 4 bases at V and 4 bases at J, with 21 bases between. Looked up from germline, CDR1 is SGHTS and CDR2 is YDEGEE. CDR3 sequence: CASSPGTPFPRGANVLTF. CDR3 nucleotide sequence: TGTGCCAGCAGCCCCGGGACACCTTTCCCCCGGGGGGCCAACGTCCTGACTTTC.

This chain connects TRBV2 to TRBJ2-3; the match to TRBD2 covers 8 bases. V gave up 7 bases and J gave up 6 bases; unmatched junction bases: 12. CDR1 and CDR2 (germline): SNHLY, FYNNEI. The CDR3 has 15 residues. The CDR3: CASTPFGGGSDTQYF. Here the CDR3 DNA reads TGTGCCAGCACGCCCTTTGGCGGGGGGTCGGATACGCAGTATTTT.

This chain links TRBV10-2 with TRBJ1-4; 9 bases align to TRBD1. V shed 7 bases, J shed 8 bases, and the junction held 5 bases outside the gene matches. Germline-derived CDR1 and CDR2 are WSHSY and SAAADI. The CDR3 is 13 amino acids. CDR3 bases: TGCGCCAGCACGAGGACAGGGGTCGAAAAACTGTTTTTT. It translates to CASTRTGVEKLFF.

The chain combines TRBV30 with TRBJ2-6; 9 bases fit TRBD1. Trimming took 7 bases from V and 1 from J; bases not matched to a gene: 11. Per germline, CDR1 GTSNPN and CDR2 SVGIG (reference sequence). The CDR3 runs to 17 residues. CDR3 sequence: CAFSRDRVSSGANVLTF. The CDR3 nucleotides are TGTGCCTTCAGCCGGGACAGGGTTTCATCTGGGGCCAACGTCCTGACTTTC.

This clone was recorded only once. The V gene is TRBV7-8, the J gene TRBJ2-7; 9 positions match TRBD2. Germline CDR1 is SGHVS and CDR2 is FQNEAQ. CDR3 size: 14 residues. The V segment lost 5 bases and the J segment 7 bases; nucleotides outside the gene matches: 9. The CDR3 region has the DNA TGTGCCAGCAGCCGGCGCGGGGGGGAAAATGAGCAGTACTTC. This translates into CASSRRGGENEQYF.

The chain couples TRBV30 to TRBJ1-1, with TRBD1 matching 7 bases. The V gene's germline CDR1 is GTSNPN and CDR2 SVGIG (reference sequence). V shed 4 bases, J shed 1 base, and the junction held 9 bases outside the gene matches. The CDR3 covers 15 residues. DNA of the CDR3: TGTGCCTGGACCATACCGGGACAGCCGAACACTGAAGCTTTCTTT. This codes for CAWTIPGQPNTEAFF.

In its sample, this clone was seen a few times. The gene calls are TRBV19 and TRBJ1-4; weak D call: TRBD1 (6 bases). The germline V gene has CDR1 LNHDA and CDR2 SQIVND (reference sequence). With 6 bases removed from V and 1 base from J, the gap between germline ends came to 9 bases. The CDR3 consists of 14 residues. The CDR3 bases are TGTGCCAGTAGACAGGGACAAACTAATGAAAAACTGTTTTTT. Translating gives CASRQGQTNEKLFF.

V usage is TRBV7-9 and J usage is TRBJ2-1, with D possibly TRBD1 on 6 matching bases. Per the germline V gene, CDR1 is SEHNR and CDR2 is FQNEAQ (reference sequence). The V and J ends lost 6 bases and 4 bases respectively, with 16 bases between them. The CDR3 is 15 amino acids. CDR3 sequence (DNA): TGTGCCAGCAGTCAGACACAGGGCATATACAATGAGCAGTTCTTC. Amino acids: CASSQTQGIYNEQFF.

CDR3 in amino acids: CASSPMRGLGNSPLHF. The DNA for the CDR3 is TGTGCCAGCAGCCCGATGCGAGGTCTGGGTAATTCACCCCTCCACTTT. The chain couples TRBV14 to TRBJ1-6; D unresolved. The V end lost 4 bases, the J end lost 6 bases, and 16 bases lay between the germline ends. This CDR3 is 16 amino acids long. CDR1 SGHDN and CDR2 FVKESK come from the germline V gene.

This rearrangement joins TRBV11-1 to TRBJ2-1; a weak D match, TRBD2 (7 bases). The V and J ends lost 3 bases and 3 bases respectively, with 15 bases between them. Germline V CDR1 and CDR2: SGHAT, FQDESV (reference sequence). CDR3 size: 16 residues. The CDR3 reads CASSLRAGTIYNEQFF. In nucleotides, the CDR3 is TGTGCCAGCAGCTTGCGAGCGGGGACAATCTACAATGAGCAGTTCTTC.

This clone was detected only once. The CDR3 region has the DNA TGTGCCAGTAGTATATCGCAGGGCGGCTCACCCCTCCACTTT. Translated: CASSISQGGSPLHF. The chain links TRBV19 to TRBJ1-6; D may be TRBD1 (5 bases). Between the trimmed V and J ends, which lost 2 bases and 10 bases, there was a span of 12 bases. CDR1 and CDR2 (germline): LNHDA, SQIVND (reference sequence). The CDR3 covers 14 residues.

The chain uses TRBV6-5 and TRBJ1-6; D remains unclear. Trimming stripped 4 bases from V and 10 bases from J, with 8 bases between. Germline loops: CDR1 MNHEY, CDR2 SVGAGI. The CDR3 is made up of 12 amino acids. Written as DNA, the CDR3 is TGTGCCAGCAGTTTCCTAGACTCACCCCTCCACTTT. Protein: CASSFLDSPLHF.

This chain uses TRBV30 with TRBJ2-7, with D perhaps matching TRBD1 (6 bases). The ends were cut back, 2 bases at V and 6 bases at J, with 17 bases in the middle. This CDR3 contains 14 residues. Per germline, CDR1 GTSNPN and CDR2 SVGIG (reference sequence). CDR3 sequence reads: CAWSSGRGRGEQYF. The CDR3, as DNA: TGTGCCTGGAGTTCGGGCAGGGGTCGGGGCGAGCAGTACTTC.

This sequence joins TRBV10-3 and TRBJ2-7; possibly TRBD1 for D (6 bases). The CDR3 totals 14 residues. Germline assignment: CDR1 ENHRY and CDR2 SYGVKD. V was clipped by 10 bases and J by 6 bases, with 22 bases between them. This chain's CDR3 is CATGFSGHRGEQYF. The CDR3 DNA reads TGTGCCACCGGTTTTTCGGGACACCGGGGCGAGCAGTACTTC.

The DNA of the CDR3 is TGTGCCAGCAGTGTGAATTCGGGTTCCTACTATGGCTACACCTTC. This gives the protein CASSVNSGSYYGYTF. The chain couples TRBV2 to TRBJ1-2, with D unclear. Between the trimmed V and J ends, which lost 4 bases and 3 bases, there was a span of 15 bases. There are 15 residues in the CDR3. The germline gives CDR1 SNHLY, CDR2 FYNNEI. Filled out from reference TRBV2 and TRBJ1-2, the complete variable domain reads EPEVTQTPSHQVTQMGQEVILRCVPISNHLYFYWYRQILGQKVEFLVSFYNNEISEKSEIFDDQFSVERPDGSNFTLKIRSTKLEDSAMYFCASSVNSGSYYGYTFGSGTRLTVV.

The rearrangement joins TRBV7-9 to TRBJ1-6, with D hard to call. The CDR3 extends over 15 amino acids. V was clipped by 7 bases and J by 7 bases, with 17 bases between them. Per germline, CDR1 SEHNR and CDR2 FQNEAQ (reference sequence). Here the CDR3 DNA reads TGTGCCAGCACCCCTTGGGAGGTAGGGAATTCACCCCTCCACTTT. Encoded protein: CASTPWEVGNSPLHF.

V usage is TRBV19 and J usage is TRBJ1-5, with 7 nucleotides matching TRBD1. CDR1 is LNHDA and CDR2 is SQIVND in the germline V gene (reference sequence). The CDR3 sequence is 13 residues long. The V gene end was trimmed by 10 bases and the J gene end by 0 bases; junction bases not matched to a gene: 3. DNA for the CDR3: TGTGCCATCGGACAGGTTAGCAATCAGCCCCAGCATTTT. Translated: CAIGQVSNQPQHF.

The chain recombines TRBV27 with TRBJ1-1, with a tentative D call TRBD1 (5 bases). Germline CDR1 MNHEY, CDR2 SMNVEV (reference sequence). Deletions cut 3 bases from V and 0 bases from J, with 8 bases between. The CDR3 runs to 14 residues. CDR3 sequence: CASSLTDMNTEAFF. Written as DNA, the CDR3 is TGTGCCAGCAGTTTGACAGATATGAACACTGAAGCTTTCTTT.

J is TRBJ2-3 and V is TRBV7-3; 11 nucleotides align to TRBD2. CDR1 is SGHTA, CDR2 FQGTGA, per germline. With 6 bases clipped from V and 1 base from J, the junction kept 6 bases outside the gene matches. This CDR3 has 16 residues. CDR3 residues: CASSPRLAGRTDTQYF. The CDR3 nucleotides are TGTGCCAGCAGTCCTCGACTAGCGGGGCGCACAGATACGCAGTATTTT.

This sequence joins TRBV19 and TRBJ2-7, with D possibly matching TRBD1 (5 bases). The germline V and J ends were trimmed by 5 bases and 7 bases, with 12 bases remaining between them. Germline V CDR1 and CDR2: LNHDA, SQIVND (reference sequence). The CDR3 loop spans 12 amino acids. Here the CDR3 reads CASSSLAGEQYF. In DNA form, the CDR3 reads TGTGCCAGTAGTTCCCTCGCAGGGGAGCAGTACTTC.

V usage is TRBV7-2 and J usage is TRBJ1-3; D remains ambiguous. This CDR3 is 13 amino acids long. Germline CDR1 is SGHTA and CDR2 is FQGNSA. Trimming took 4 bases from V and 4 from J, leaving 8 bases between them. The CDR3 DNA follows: TGTGCCAGCAGCTCCCGAACAGGAAACACCATATATTTT. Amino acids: CASSSRTGNTIYF.

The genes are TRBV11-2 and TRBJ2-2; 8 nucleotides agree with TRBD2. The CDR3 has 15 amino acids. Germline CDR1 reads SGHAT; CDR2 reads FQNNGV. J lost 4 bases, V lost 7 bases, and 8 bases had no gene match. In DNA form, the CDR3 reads TGTGCCAGCACCCTAAGCGGGGGAGGCACCGGGGAGCTGTTTTTT. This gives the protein CASTLSGGGTGELFF.

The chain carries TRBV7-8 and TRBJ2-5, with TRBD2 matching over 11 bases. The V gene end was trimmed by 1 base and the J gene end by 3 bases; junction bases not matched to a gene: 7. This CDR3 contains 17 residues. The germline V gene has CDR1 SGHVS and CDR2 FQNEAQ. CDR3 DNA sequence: TGTGCCAGCAGCTTAGGCGTACTAGCGGGGGCTGAAGAGACCCAGTACTTC. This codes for CASSLGVLAGAEETQYF.